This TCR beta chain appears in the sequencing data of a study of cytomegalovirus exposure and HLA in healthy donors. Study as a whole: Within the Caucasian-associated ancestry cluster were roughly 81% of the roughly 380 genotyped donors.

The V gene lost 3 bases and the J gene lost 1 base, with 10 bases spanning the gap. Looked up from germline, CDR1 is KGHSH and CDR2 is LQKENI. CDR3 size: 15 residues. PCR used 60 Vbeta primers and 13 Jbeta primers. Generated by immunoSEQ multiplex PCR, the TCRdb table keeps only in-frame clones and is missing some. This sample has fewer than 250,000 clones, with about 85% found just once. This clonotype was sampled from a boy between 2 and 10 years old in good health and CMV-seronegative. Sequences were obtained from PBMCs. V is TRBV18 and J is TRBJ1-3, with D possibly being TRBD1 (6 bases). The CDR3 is CASSPTRGSGNTIYF. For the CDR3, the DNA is TGTGCCAGCTCACCTACGAGGGGGTCTGGAAACACCATATATTTT.